Sequencing of this T cell receptor (beta chain) was carried out in a study of cytomegalovirus exposure and HLA in healthy donors. Germline V gene lookup returns CDR1 SNHLY and CDR2 FYNNEI. With 4 bases removed from V and 6 bases from J, the gap between germline ends came to 10 bases. CDR3 length equals 13 residues. The assay was immunoSEQ multiplex PCR, and TCRdb's table has in-frame clones only and misses some. The sample consists of 250,000 to 300,000 clones, about 86% of them appearing once. The sequence was obtained from a woman under 30 in good health and CMV-seronegative. The sample taken for sequencing was PBMCs. The chain couples TRBV2 to TRBJ2-1, with TRBD1 as a possible D gene (5 bases). Written as DNA, the CDR3 is TGTGCCAGCAGTGGACAGACCGGCAATGAGCAGTTCTTC. Encoded protein: CASSGQTGNEQFF.